The clone carrying this T cell receptor beta chain was seen a few times. Its matching antigen is unknown. One base away lies a much larger clone, so this may be a sequencing read error. This entry comes from a study of CD8+CD57+ T cells in acquired aplastic anemia. Study-wide findings and caveats: Almost 30 shared CD8+ CDR3s appeared highly expressed within patients' immunodominant clones.

For CDR3 and TCR beta VDJ profiling, genomic DNA was the template used. One entry per CDR3 protein, called by TCRdb with MiXCR from the reads. The repertoire holds roughly 80,000 distinct CDR3 sequences, with more than 40% as singletons. The CDR3 totals 13 residues. Looked up from germline, CDR1 is SQVTM and CDR2 is ANQGSEA. The V end was cut by 5 bases, the J end by 0 bases, with 9 bases between. The chain carries TRBV29-1 and TRBJ2-3; no firm D call. The sequencing input was sorted CD4+, CD8+, or CD8+CD57+ T cells (not recorded which) from PBMCs. The sequence derives from a human donor in good health, serving as a control. The CDR3 reads CSVPPPSTDTQYF. CDR3 bases: TGCAGCGTTCCCCCTCCTAGCACAGATACGCAGTATTTT.